These 16 T cell receptor beta chains share one sample of origin, sequenced in a study of cytomegalovirus exposure and HLA in healthy donors. TCRdb keeps only in-frame clones here, not all; method: immunoSEQ multiplex PCR. The sample records about 330,000 clones, about nine tenths being singletons. The material sequenced was PBMCs. These receptors all stem from a woman aged 25 to 45 in good health and CMV-seropositive.

This sequence joins TRBV30 and TRBJ1-1; D unresolved. Germline V lookup: CDR1 GTSNPN, CDR2 SVGIG (reference sequence). Trimming stripped 4 bases from V and 1 base from J, with 7 bases between. This CDR3 is built from 12 residues. The CDR3 DNA is TGTGCCTGGAAGCAGGAGAACACTGAAGCTTTCTTT. It yields the protein CAWKQENTEAFF.

In its sample, this clone was seen once. The chain combines TRBV4-2 with TRBJ2-7; D might be TRBD1 (6 bases). Germline lookup yields CDR1 LGHNA and CDR2 YNFKEQ. CDR3 length: 15 residues. The V end was cut by 2 bases, the J end by 5 bases, with 16 bases between. CDR3: CASSQYGTRLNEQYF. In nucleotides, the CDR3 is TGTGCCAGCAGCCAATACGGGACAAGGTTAAACGAGCAGTACTTC.

CDR3 DNA: TGTGCCAGCAGCGCCACTAGAAACACCATATATTTT. This codes for CASSATRNTIYF. The genes are TRBV7-6 and TRBJ1-3; D call uncertain. The CDR3 sequence is 12 residues long. In germline, CDR1 is SGHVS, CDR2 FNYEAQ. Trimming pared 5 bases from V and 5 bases from J, leaving 7 bases between.

The chain couples TRBV30 to TRBJ1-1, with 7 bases aligning to TRBD1. There are 16 residues in the CDR3. J lost 0 bases, V lost 2 bases, and 9 bases had no gene match. The germline V gene has CDR1 GTSNPN and CDR2 SVGIG (reference sequence). The CDR3 DNA reads TGTGCCTGGAGTACGCAGGGGGTAAAAATGAACACTGAAGCTTTCTTT. The encoded protein is CAWSTQGVKMNTEAFF. The full variable domain, its missing parts supplied by reference TRBV30 and TRBJ1-1, is SQTIHQWPATLVQPVGSPLSLECTVEGTSNPNLYWYRQAAGRGLQLLFYSVGIGQISSEVPQNLSASRPQDRQFILSSKKLLLSDSGFYLCAWSTQGVKMNTEAFFGQGTRLTVV.

This chain uses TRBV30 with TRBJ1-4, with D possibly being TRBD1 (6 bases). This CDR3 is 14 amino acids long. The V end was cut by 1 base, the J end by 7 bases, with 13 bases between. From germline, CDR1 is GTSNPN and CDR2 SVGIG (reference sequence). The CDR3 here is CAWSGGQASEKLFF. CDR3 nucleotide sequence: TGTGCCTGGAGTGGGGGGCAGGCTTCTGAAAAACTGTTTTTT.

Concerning this clone itself: One end of the junction varies from germline; a read error may be responsible. The rearrangement links TRBV9 to TRBJ1-3, with 7 bases aligning to TRBD1. CDR1 is SGDLS, CDR2 YYNGEE, per germline. There are 16 residues in the CDR3. For the CDR3, the DNA is TGTGCCAGCACCGTAGGGGGGACAGTTTCTGGAAACACCATATATTTT. Its translation is CASTVGGTVSGNTIYF.

The V call is TRBV2, the J call TRBJ2-7; 7 bases agree with TRBD1. From germline, CDR1 is SNHLY and CDR2 FYNNEI. This CDR3 has 12 residues. With V trimmed by 6 bases and J by 5 bases, 4 bases remained unmatched. In nucleotides, the CDR3 is TGTGCCAGCAGAGACAGGGTCCACGAGCAGTACTTC. Protein product: CASRDRVHEQYF.

This clone was picked up one time. This same CDR3 is encoded by further DNA sequences in the sample. The chain carries TRBV19 and TRBJ2-1, with a weak D call TRBD2 (6 bases). The V end was cut by 3 bases, the J end by 4 bases, with 10 bases between. The CDR3 contains 14 residues. Germline V gives CDR1 LNHDA, CDR2 SQIVND (reference sequence). CDR3 amino acids: CASSIGGAYNEQFF. CDR3 DNA sequence: TGTGCCAGTAGTATCGGAGGGGCATACAATGAGCAGTTCTTC.

This clone has just one count. The chain combines TRBV18 with TRBJ1-4; possibly TRBD1 for D (6 bases). V lost 4 bases and J 7 bases, leaving 19 bases between the germline ends. Germline-derived CDR1 and CDR2 are KGHSH and LQKENI. CDR3 size: 16 residues. The CDR3 here is CASSLTRLQGSEKLFF. The CDR3 DNA sequence: TGTGCCAGCTCACTCACGCGGCTACAGGGAAGTGAAAAACTGTTTTTT.

This clone was detected a few times. The rearrangement uses TRBV4-3 and TRBJ1-6; 9 nucleotides line up with TRBD1. The V gene's germline CDR1 is LGHNA and CDR2 YSLEER. Germline trimming cut 0 bases from V and 13 bases from J; bases unmatched to any gene: 10. The CDR3 totals 16 residues. The CDR3 DNA reads as TGCGCCAGCAGCCAAGATGGGGGGACAGGGTACTCGCCCCTCCACTTT. It is translated as CASSQDGGTGYSPLHF.

The table lists this clone with many counts. The chain uses TRBV14 and TRBJ2-7; D is perhaps TRBD1 (6 bases). This CDR3 is 14 amino acids long. Trimming cost V 1 base and J 6 bases, with 13 bases left between them. Germline V CDR1 and CDR2: SGHDN, FVKESK. The CDR3 sequence is CASSQGLFRGEQYF. The CDR3 bases are TGTGCCAGCAGCCAAGGACTATTCAGGGGCGAGCAGTACTTC.

The V call is TRBV27, the J call TRBJ2-5; TRBD1 matches at 8 bases. CDR1 MNHEY and CDR2 SMNVEV come from the germline V gene (reference sequence). The CDR3 length is 15 residues. Germline trimming cut 5 bases from V and 2 bases from J; bases unmatched to any gene: 7. In DNA, the CDR3 is TGTGCCAGCAGTCCCTACCAGGGGGCTCAAGAGACCCAGTACTTC. This encodes CASSPYQGAQETQYF.

The gene calls are TRBV29-1 and TRBJ2-7; tentatively, D is TRBD1 (6 bases). The CDR3 runs 18 residues. V was pared by 4 bases and J by 2 bases, with 27 bases between. CDR1 and CDR2 (germline): SQVTM, ANQGSEA. DNA of the CDR3: TGCAGCGTTGGTTCAGGGGTCGGAGTTATCCACCTACCCTACGAGCAGTACTTC. Translation: CSVGSGVGVIHLPYEQYF.

The rearrangement uses TRBV30 and TRBJ1-6, with D perhaps TRBD1 (5 bases). The CDR3 length is 13 residues. Germline-derived CDR1 and CDR2 are GTSNPN and SVGIG (reference sequence). V dropped 3 bases and J dropped 7 bases, with 10 bases sitting between them. The CDR3 reads CAWRQTVNSPLHF. The CDR3 nucleotides read TGTGCCTGGAGACAGACAGTCAATTCACCCCTCCACTTT. The full variable domain, completed using reference TRBV30 and TRBJ1-6, is SQTIHQWPATLVQPVGSPLSLECTVEGTSNPNLYWYRQAAGRGLQLLFYSVGIGQISSEVPQNLSASRPQDRQFILSSKKLLLSDSGFYLCAWRQTVNSPLHFGNGTRLTVT.

The CDR3 here is CASSQDASGMNTGELFF. CDR3 bases: TGTGCCAGCAGCCAAGATGCTAGCGGGATGAACACCGGGGAGCTGTTTTTT. This chain connects TRBV4-2 to TRBJ2-2; 9 bases fit TRBD2. Germline CDR1 and CDR2: LGHNA and YNFKEQ. The CDR3 totals 17 residues. The trim removed 0 bases at V and 1 base at J, leaving 3 bases unmatched.

V gene TRBV30 combines with J gene TRBJ1-1, with 7 bases lining up with TRBD1. Germline CDR1 GTSNPN, CDR2 SVGIG (reference sequence). The CDR3 spans 15 residues. J gave up 4 bases and V 0 bases, and 8 bases lay outside the gene matches. The chain's CDR3 is CAWSVQRPGGTEAFF. The DNA of the CDR3 is TGTGCCTGGAGTGTACAACGGCCAGGGGGCACTGAAGCTTTCTTT. The whole variable domain, filled in from reference TRBV30 and TRBJ1-1, reads SQTIHQWPATLVQPVGSPLSLECTVEGTSNPNLYWYRQAAGRGLQLLFYSVGIGQISSEVPQNLSASRPQDRQFILSSKKLLLSDSGFYLCAWSVQRPGGTEAFFGQGTRLTVV.